The 11 T cell receptor beta chains presented below share a single source sample, sequenced in a study of spatial heterogeneity in lung cancer. The time point: sample taken at primary tumor resection. Sequencing was performed on whole RNA extracted from tumor and nontumor lung tissue, or from frozen PBMC, and the material was left unsorted. In TCRdb, the 5' RACE reads were re-called with MiXCR into one record per CDR3 protein. Of about 6,900 distinct CDR3 sequences in the sample, roughly 5.7% were seen once. Sample: normal lung tissue next to the tumor, taken at surgery. The receptors shown here come from a female donor with early-stage non-small cell lung cancer.

This clonotype was found many times. With the library built for alpha chains, this beta chain is off target and its frequency is not meaningful. This CDR3 is CSARLLAGAGTGELFF. The CDR3 nucleotides read TGCAGTGCTAGACTATTAGCGGGAGCAGGCACCGGGGAGCTGTTTTTT. The chain uses TRBV20-1 and TRBJ2-2; 9 bases map to TRBD2. Trimming took 2 bases from V and 4 from J; bases not matched to a gene: 8. In germline, CDR1 is DFQATT, CDR2 SNEGSKA (reference sequence). The CDR3 has 16 residues.

Sample share makes this clonotype medium-sized. This beta chain lies outside the target of a library built for alpha chains; its clone size means little. V is TRBV6-2 or TRBV6-3 and J is TRBJ2-1, with TRBD2 matching over 7 bases. Germline loops: CDR1 MNHEY, CDR2 SVGEGT. CDR3 size: 16 residues. The V and J ends lost 0 bases and 6 bases, in that order; junction bases with no gene match: 8. The CDR3 DNA sequence: TGTGCCAGCAGTTACTCGATATTAGCGGGTATCAATGAGCAGTTCTTC. Amino acid sequence: CASSYSILAGINEQFF.

By frequency in the sample, this clonotype is medium-sized. A library made for alpha chains picked up this beta chain off target, so its size means little. The chain combines TRBV10-2 with TRBJ2-7, with D tentatively TRBD2 (5 bases). In germline, CDR1 is WSHSY, CDR2 SAAADI. The CDR3 length is 15 residues. Trimming cost V 0 bases and J 2 bases, with 11 bases left between them. The CDR3 is CASSESSGLPYEQYF. The CDR3 DNA is TGCGCCAGCAGTGAGTCCTCCGGACTCCCCTACGAGCAGTACTTC.

This clonotype is medium-sized. This beta chain lies outside the target of a library built for alpha chains; its clone size means little. This chain links TRBV19 with TRBJ1-5; D is unclear. This CDR3 has 14 residues. The V and J ends lost 5 bases and 4 bases respectively, with 12 bases between them. Germline CDR1 is LNHDA and CDR2 is SQIVND (reference sequence). The CDR3 region has the DNA TGTGCCAGTAGTGAGGACCGAATTAATCAGCCCCAGCATTTT. Its protein product is CASSEDRINQPQHF.

This clonotype is termed medium-sized. This beta chain appears as a stray read in a library generated for alpha chains; its size is not informative. The chain combines TRBV19 with TRBJ1-5; D not resolved. Germline V gene data show CDR1 as LNHDA and CDR2 as SQIVND (reference sequence). Trimming shortened V by 0 bases and J by 3 bases, and 9 bases separated the two germline ends. This CDR3 comprises 15 residues. The CDR3 spells CASSIDPSLNQPQHF. The CDR3 DNA reads as TGTGCCAGTAGTATAGACCCGTCTCTCAATCAGCCCCAGCATTTT.

The sample holds a few counts of this clonotype. This beta chain represents an off-target read in a library built for alpha chains; its size is of limited meaning. This sequence joins TRBV7-2 and TRBJ2-3; D is unclear. Germline CDR1 and CDR2: SGHTA and FQGNSA. V was trimmed by 1 base and J by 1 base, leaving 6 bases between them. The CDR3 runs 14 residues. This chain's CDR3 is CASSLEPRTDTQYF. The CDR3 DNA is TGTGCCAGCAGCTTAGAACCGCGCACAGATACGCAGTATTTT.

In its sample, this clonotype was seen many times. The size of this beta chain means little, since it is a stray read in a library made for alpha chains. The V gene is TRBV5-1, the J gene TRBJ2-1; no firm D call. The CDR3 totals 15 residues. V lost 0 bases, J lost 9 bases, and 16 bases lay in between. CDR1 and CDR2 from the germline V gene are SGHRS and YFSETQ. In DNA form, the CDR3 reads TGCGCCAGCAGCTTGGTAGAGATACAAGGCGGTGAGCAGTTCTTC. It codes for CASSLVEIQGGEQFF.

This clonotype appeared many times. This beta chain slipped into a library made for alpha chains as a stray read, so its size is not meaningful. V is TRBV20-1 and J is TRBJ2-5; the match to TRBD2 covers 13 bases. This CDR3 is built from 13 residues. V gave up 6 bases and J gave up 7 bases; unmatched junction bases: 5. Germline V gene lookup returns CDR1 DFQATT and CDR2 SNEGSKA (reference sequence). CDR3 coding DNA: TGCAGTGCAGGACTAGCGGGAGACGGGACCCAGTACTTC. This sequence encodes CSAGLAGDGTQYF.

Remarks on this clonotype: This beta chain came through as a stray read in a library set up for alpha chains, and its size says little. The chain is built from TRBV12-3 or TRBV12-4 and TRBJ1-5, with 7 bases that match TRBD1. This CDR3 comprises 13 residues. The trim removed 8 bases at V and 2 bases at J, leaving 3 bases unmatched. Here the CDR3 DNA reads TGTGCCAGCGCGGACAGGCGCAATCAGCCCCAGCATTTT. Residues: CASADRRNQPQHF.

This clonotype is labeled as medium-sized. This beta chain is an unintended read in a library built for alpha chains; its size means little. The chain has TRBV5-6 and TRBJ2-4; 8 positions agree with TRBD2. The length of the CDR3 is 16 residues. Germline CDR1 is SGHDT and CDR2 is YYEEEE. Unmatched junction bases numbered 9, after V lost 4 bases and J lost 3 bases. CDR3 bases: TGTGCCAGCAGCGGGACCGGGAGGGCCGTCAAAAACATTCAGTACTTC. Protein product: CASSGTGRAVKNIQYF.

By share, this clonotype counts as medium-sized (0.01 to 0.1%). The size of this beta chain means little, since it is a stray read in a library made for alpha chains. The chain is built from TRBV28 and TRBJ1-5; D ambiguous. The V gene's germline CDR1 is MDHEN and CDR2 SYDVKM. The CDR3 length is 15 residues. The V and J ends lost 3 bases and 3 bases respectively, with 12 bases between them. This CDR3 is CASSFTPAVNQPQHF. As DNA, the CDR3 is TGTGCCAGCAGTTTCACCCCAGCGGTCAATCAGCCCCAGCATTTT.